This T cell receptor (beta chain) stems from a study of cytomegalovirus exposure and HLA in healthy donors (dated by TCRdb to about 2017). At the level of the whole study: An earlier analysis of roughly 610 of the donors reported approximately 280 Gb of sequence data and around 110 million unique TCR beta sequences obtained from some 200 million T cells. The study aimed to test whether cataloging public T cell receptors could reveal signatures of past pathogen exposure. The study combined high-throughput TCR immunosequencing, statistical association of individual TCRs with disease status, and machine learning to predict cytomegalovirus infection status. Of the 300 to 500 genotyped donors, approximately 80% were placed in the genetic ancestry cluster associated with self-reported Caucasian donors. The study used immunosequencing to profile the T cell repertoires of approximately 630 subjects and linked those repertoires to cytomegalovirus serostatus. Several DR-DQ haplotypes were treated as single units for association and clustering because of strong linkage in the cohort. All discovery cohort repertoires had been generated on a single sequencing platform. The later analysis used no new phenotypic data to find candidate immune exposures, relying instead on TCR beta sequences and their occurrence across donors. Along with the approximately 650-subject first cohort, a separate validation cohort of 120 different subjects was used. Alongside the repertoire data, information on donor age, sex, ethnicity and CMV serostatus was compiled. A later genetic analysis took genome-wide SNP genotypes for about 65% of the roughly 670 donors and used that subset as a discovery cohort. Typing coverage varied by locus: roughly 620-640 donors for A, B, C, DRB1 and DQB1; 500 to 550 for DQA1; nearly 610 for DPA1; approximately 470 for DPB1. On average, around 230,000 unique TCR beta nucleotide sequences were sequenced per donor among a few hundred genotyped donors of the cohort, with 15% to 20% of those sequences being non-productive. Roughly 300 gigabases of sequencing data and tens of millions of unique TCR sequences were included in an early release covering around 650 HLA-typed donors. To decide whether each TCR beta V gene segment behaved as functional or pseudogenic, an earlier analysis of some 540 of the donors relied on high-throughput TCR beta sequencing. A later analysis re-analyzed previously published TCR beta repertoires from approximately 700 donors and added high-resolution HLA genotyping to study TCR occurrence patterns. Both class I and class II loci were covered by HLA typing, at four-digit resolution. Broader findings and caveats from the paper: Compared with the approximately 710-donor mean, donors in an Asian-associated ancestry cluster had fewer N-insertions in productive TCRs, according to a later genetic analysis. The study gave a list of about 160 TCR beta chains associated with cytomegalovirus. According to a later analysis, parvovirus B19, influenza, CMV and Epstein-Barr virus appeared linked to several top co-occurrence clusters. Three of the identified cytomegalovirus-associated TCR beta chains were confirmed in vitro to be specific for cytomegalovirus antigens. For the cohort, immune exposure information was limited to CMV serostatus. A further reported finding was that TCR beta sequences accurately predicted the HLA-A and HLA-B alleles for most subjects in the first cohort. In an earlier analysis of under 600 of the donors, most TCR beta V segments were observed in productive rearrangements about 87% or about 30% of the time, broadly matching IMGT annotations. The authors suggested that the approach could potentially be generalized to other disease states and immunological phenotypes. Linkage disequilibrium might explain the correlated functional status among segregating V segments, but an unknown experimental factor could not be ruled out. According to a later analysis, most CMV-associated TCR beta chains appeared to be HLA-restricted, and the HLA associations seemed to be driven largely by CMV exposure. The sequencing pipeline was judged likely to have produced a cluster of highly shared sequence variants as a technical artifact. In both the original and validation cohorts, the classifier was reported to diagnose cytomegalovirus status with high specificity and sensitivity. In a later analysis, HLA-associated TCR beta chains were found to be more clonally expanded and to have lower generation probabilities than equally common non-associated chains. An association between a missense DCLRE1C variant and V-gene and J-gene trimming of TCR beta chains was found in a later genetic analysis and replicated in an independent cohort. The presence/absence analyses assumed that sequencing depth was roughly uniform across donors, and that assumption may not be true. Specific HLA alleles were associated with 16,951 TCR beta sequences at a false discovery rate of 0.05 in a later analysis. Because HLA typing was missing for some donors at each locus, association tests included only the typed subset. Across donors, most TCR sequences were observed very rarely, whereas some public TCRs were present in many individuals. Some IMGT-functional V segments, including TRBV6-2 and TRBV6-3, could not be distinguished by the 87-base-pair reads and were therefore excluded. The cohort was sequenced for TCR beta chains only, and without alpha or paired-chain data the features that could be detected were limited. When HLA alleles, especially DR and DQ, strongly co-occurred, TCR associations were difficult to assign to individual alleles. Because counts were too low, 15 or so rarely observed V segments, including chromosome 9 orphons, were excluded from the earlier analysis of 587 of the donors. According to a later analysis, TCR association rates differed among HLA loci, with DRB1 alleles showing the most associated TCRs and HLA-C alleles showing the fewest.

The method was the immunoSEQ multiplex PCR assay. A mixture of 60 forward primers for TCR Vbeta segments and 13 reverse primers for TCR Jbeta segments was used in the multiplex PCR. The CDR3 region of rearranged TCR beta genes was amplified from genomic DNA by a multiplex PCR assay. Amplified TCR beta libraries were sequenced as 87-base-pair reads on the Illumina HiSeq System. The paper's data handling went like this. Across the 500 to 700 repertoires, a later analysis counted tens of millions of unique TCR beta chains, approximately 12 million of which were shared by at least two donors. Raw reads were error-corrected and collapsed into unique sequences with a nearest-neighbor algorithm that merged closely related sequences to remove PCR and sequencing errors. V, D and J gene segments were assigned by aligning CDR3 sequences to IMGT reference sequences. For a sequence to be retained, a match of at least six nucleotides to both a V gene segment and a J gene segment was required. Rearrangements were called productive when the CDR3 lacked stop codons and stayed in frame with V and J; all others were non-productive. Following IMGT convention, CDR3 was defined as the stretch from the second conserved V-encoded cysteine up to the conserved J-encoded phenylalanine. The earlier analysis of approximately 590 of the donors excluded any sequence lacking an unambiguous match to a single V gene segment. An earlier analysis of a few hundred of the donors classified V segments as functional when productive rearrangements were above 56.7% and as segregating when the standard deviation between donors was above 5%. A statistical classification framework was developed to diagnose cytomegalovirus status using the catalog of TCR beta chain sequences. In a later analysis, TCR nucleotide sequences were compared against IMGT/GENE-DB human TR gene sequences so that V and J genes could be assigned. The TCRdist pipeline was used in a later analysis to assign CDR3 sequences and most-parsimonious VDJ recombination scenarios. A later analysis defined each TCR beta chain by its CDR3 amino acid sequence plus V-gene family, and excluded reads lacking a unique V-gene family. A later analysis removed 592 highly shared, low-generation-probability nucleotide sequences to deal with suspected cross-contamination and a sequencing artifact. A later analysis calculated a clonal expansion index for each public chain from normalized within-repertoire ranks of inferred template counts. Generation probabilities in a later analysis came from a VDJ recombination model fitted to out-of-frame rearrangements, and those results were checked against IGoR. A later analysis scored TCR-TCR, TCR-HLA and TCR-CMV co-occurrence with hypergeometric tests, applying a repertoire-size bias correction to TCR pairs. False discovery rates were estimated in a later analysis by permuting HLA or CMV assignments 20 times. In a later analysis, co-occurring TCRs were grouped using DBSCAN, with TCRdist sequence similarity added in when clustering inside HLA-allele-positive subsets. Repertoires with fewer than 30,000 or more than 120,000 public chains were left out of co-occurrence clustering, as were four to six repertoires with anomalous nucleotide sharing. TCRdb mirrors the immuneACCESS table, restricted to in-frame sequences. Some clones are absent from its copies; in checked studies, under half trace to an unresolved V gene, and the reason for the others is unknown. That table is the source of V, J and clone size, and D and trimming were worked out from the DNA. This sample has about 180,000 clones in its table, and under 85% of those were observed once. The top ten clonotypes cover around 5% of the sample.

Concerning this clone itself: Its antigen has not been determined. It has no much larger one-base neighbor in the sample; base qualities were not kept.

The cohort consisted of some 670 healthy bone marrow donors. At the time of sampling, all cohort members were nominally healthy, though unrecorded immune exposures were likely present. The donor tested CMV seronegative and was one of the 352 seronegative cohort members. Each donor provided a peripheral blood sample, and peripheral blood mononuclear cells were used for TCR beta sequencing. The Qiagen DNeasy Blood Extraction Kit was used to extract genomic DNA from the blood cell samples. Unmatched junction bases come to 8, with V trimmed by 5 bases and J by 5 bases. CDR1 is given as SGHTA and CDR2 as FQGNSA, both from the germline V gene. From the cysteine up to the phenylalanine, the CDR3 has a length of 15 residues. The retained sequence is limited to the CDR3, 45 bases, with the frame set at the first base.

The sequenced sample was PBMCs. This sequence uses TRBV7-2 and TRBJ2-5, and 10 junction bases match TRBD2. The clonotype comes from a man aged 18-30 years in good health and CMV-seronegative. The CDR3 protein is CASSLSGGAVETQYF. The DNA sequence follows: TGTGCCAGCAGCCTCAGCGGGGGGGCCGTGGAGACCCAGTACTTC.